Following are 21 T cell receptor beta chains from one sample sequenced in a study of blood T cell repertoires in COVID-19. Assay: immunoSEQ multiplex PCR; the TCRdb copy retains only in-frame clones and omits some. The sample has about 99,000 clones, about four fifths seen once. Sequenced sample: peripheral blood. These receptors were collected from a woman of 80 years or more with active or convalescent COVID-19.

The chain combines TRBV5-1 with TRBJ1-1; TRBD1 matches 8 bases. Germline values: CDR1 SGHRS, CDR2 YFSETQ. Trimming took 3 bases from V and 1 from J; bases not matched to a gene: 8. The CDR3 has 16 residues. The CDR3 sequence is CASSSLGGTGNTEAFF. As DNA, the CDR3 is TGCGCCAGCAGCTCCCTCGGGGGGACAGGGAACACTGAAGCTTTCTTT.

CDR3 region: CASSLWANGEDTQYF. Here the CDR3 DNA reads TGTGCCAGCAGTTTATGGGCGAACGGGGAGGATACGCAGTATTTT. V and J are TRBV28 and TRBJ2-3; D is perhaps TRBD2 (5 bases). Germline-derived CDR1 and CDR2 are MDHEN and SYDVKM. Trimming stripped 0 bases from V and 6 bases from J, with 13 bases between. This CDR3 comprises 15 residues. Based on the CDR3 plus reference TRBV28 and TRBJ2-3, the full variable domain is DVKVTQSSRYLVKRTGEKVFLECVQDMDHENMFWYRQDPGLGLRLIYFSYDVKMKEKGDIPEGYSVSREKKERFSLILESASTNQTSMYLCASSLWANGEDTQYFGPGTRLTVL.

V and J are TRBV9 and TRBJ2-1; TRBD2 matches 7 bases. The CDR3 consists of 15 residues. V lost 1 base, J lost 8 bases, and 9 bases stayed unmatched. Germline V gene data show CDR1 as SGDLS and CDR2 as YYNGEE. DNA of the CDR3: TGTGCCAGCAGCGTACGGGACTACTCGATCGATGAGCAGTTCTTC. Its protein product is CASSVRDYSIDEQFF.

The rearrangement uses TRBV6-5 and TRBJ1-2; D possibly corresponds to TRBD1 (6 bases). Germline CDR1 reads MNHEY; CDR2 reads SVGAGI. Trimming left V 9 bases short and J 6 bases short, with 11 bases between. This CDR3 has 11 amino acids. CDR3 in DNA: TGTGCCAGAGAGGCAGGGGATGGCTACACCTTC. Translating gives CAREAGDGYTF.

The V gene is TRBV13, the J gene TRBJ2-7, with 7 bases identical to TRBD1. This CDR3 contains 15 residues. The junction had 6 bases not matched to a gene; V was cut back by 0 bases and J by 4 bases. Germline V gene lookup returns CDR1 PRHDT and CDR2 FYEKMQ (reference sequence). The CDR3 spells CASSLGTGYGYEQYF. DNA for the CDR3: TGTGCCAGCAGCTTAGGGACAGGGTATGGGTACGAGCAGTACTTC.

The CDR3 loop is CASSYLQGEQYF. The CDR3 coding sequence is TGTGCCAGCAGTTACCTACAGGGGGAGCAGTACTTC. The rearrangement links TRBV6-5 to TRBJ2-7; the match to TRBD1 covers 7 bases. CDR1 is MNHEY, CDR2 SVGAGI, per germline. CDR3 length equals 12 residues. After removal of 2 bases from V and 7 bases from J, the junction contained 2 bases not matched to a gene.

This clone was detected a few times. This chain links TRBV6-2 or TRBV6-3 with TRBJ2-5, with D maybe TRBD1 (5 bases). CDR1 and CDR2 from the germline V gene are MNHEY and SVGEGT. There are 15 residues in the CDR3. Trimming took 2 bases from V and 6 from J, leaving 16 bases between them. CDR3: CASSYGSGRDQTQYF. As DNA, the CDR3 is TGTGCCAGCAGTTACGGTTCCGGCAGGGATCAGACCCAGTACTTC.

CDR3 protein: CAISPGNRDYTEAFF. The CDR3 nucleotides read TGTGCCATCAGTCCGGGAAACAGGGATTACACTGAAGCTTTCTTT. This chain connects TRBV10-3 to TRBJ1-1, with a tentative D call TRBD1 (6 bases). The germline V and J ends were trimmed by 5 bases and 3 bases, with 16 bases remaining between them. The CDR3 spans 15 residues. CDR1 is ENHRY, CDR2 SYGVKD, per germline.

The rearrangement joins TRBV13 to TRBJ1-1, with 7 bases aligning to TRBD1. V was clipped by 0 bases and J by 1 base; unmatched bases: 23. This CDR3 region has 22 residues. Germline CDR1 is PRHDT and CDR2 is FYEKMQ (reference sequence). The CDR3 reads CASSLGWRDSFLRRDGNTEAFF. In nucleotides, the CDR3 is TGTGCCAGCAGCTTAGGGTGGAGGGACAGTTTCCTGAGGCGCGACGGGAACACTGAAGCTTTCTTT.

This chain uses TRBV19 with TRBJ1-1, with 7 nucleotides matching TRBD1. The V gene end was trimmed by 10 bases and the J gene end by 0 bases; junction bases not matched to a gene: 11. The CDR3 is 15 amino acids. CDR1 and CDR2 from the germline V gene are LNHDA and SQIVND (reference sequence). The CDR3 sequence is CATKTGPTVNTEAFF. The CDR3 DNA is TGTGCCACAAAGACAGGGCCCACCGTGAACACTGAAGCTTTCTTT.

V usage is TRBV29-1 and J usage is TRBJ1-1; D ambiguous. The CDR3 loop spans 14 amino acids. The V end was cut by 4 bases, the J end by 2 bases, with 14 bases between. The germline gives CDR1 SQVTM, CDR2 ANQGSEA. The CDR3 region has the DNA TGCAGCGTTGGTCGGGTCTCGGGAAACACTGAAGCTTTCTTT. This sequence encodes CSVGRVSGNTEAFF.

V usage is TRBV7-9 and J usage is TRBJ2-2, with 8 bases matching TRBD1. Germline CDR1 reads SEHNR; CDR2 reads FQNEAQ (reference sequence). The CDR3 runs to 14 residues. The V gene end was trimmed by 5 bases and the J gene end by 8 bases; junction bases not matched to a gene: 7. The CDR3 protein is CASSTRTGTGELFF. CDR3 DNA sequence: TGTGCCAGCAGCACAAGGACAGGGACGGGGGAGCTGTTTTTT.

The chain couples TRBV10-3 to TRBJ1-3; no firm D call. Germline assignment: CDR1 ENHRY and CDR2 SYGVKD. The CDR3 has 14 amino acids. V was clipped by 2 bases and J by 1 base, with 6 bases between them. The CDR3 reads CAISEPGSGNTIYF. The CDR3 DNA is TGTGCCATCAGTGAGCCGGGGTCTGGAAACACCATATATTTT.

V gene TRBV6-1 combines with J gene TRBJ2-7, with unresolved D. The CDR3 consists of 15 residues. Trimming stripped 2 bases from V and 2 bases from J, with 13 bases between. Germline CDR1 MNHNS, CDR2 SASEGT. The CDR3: CASSERPAIPYEQYF. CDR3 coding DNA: TGTGCCAGCAGTGAACGTCCAGCGATTCCCTACGAGCAGTACTTC.

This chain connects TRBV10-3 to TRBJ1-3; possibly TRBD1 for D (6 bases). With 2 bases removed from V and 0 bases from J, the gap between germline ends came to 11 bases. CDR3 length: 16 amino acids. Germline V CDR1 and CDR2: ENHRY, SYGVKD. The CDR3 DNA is TGTGCCATCAGTGAGGGGGGGGGCTTCTCTGGAAACACCATATATTTT. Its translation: CAISEGGGFSGNTIYF.

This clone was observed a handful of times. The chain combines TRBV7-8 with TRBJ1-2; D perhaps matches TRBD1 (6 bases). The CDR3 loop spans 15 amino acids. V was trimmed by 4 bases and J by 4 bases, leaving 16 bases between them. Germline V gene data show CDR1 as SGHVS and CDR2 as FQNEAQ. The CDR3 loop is CASSSFGQIFYGYTF. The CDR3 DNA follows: TGTGCCAGCAGCTCCTTCGGACAGATCTTCTATGGCTACACCTTC.

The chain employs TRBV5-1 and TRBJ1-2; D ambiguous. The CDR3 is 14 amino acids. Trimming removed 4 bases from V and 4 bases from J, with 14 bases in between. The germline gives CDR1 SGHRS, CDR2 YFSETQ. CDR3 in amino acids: CASSAGRKIYGYTF. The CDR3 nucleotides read TGCGCCAGCAGCGCTGGGCGTAAGATCTATGGCTACACCTTC.

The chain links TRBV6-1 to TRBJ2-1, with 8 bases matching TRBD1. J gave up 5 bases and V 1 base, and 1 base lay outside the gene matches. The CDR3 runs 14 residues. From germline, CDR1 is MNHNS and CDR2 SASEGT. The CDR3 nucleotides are TGTGCCAGCAGTGAAGGACAGGGGAACAATGAGCAGTTCTTC. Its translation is CASSEGQGNNEQFF.

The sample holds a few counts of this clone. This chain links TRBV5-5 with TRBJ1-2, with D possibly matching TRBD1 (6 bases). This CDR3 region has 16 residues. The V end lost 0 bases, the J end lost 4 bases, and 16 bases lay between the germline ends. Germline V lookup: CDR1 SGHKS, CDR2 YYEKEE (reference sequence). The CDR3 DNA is TGTGCCAGCAGCTTGGTAGGCCCGCAGGGGAGCTATGGCTACACCTTC. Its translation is CASSLVGPQGSYGYTF.

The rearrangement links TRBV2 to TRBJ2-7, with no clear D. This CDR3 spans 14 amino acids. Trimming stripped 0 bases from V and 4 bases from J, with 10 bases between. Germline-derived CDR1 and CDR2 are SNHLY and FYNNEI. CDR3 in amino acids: CASSEAPYSYEQYF. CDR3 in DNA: TGTGCCAGCAGTGAAGCCCCATACTCTTACGAGCAGTACTTC.

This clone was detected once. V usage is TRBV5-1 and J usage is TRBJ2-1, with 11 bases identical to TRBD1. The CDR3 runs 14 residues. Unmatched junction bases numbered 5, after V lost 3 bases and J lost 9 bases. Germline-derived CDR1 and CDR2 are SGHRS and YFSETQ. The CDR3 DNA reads TGCGCCAGCAGCTCGGGACAGGGGGTCTCTGAGCAGTTCTTC. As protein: CASSSGQGVSEQFF.